These 14 T cell receptor beta chains were all obtained from the same sample, sequenced in a study of blood T cell repertoires in COVID-19. The table came from immunoSEQ multiplex PCR; TCRdb's copy has only in-frame clones and leaves some out. The table includes roughly 240,000 clones, 86% detected once. The specimen sequenced was peripheral blood. The receptors stem from a man aged 18 to 30 with active or convalescent COVID-19.

The V and J genes are TRBV7-6 and TRBJ2-1; tentatively, D is TRBD1 (6 bases). CDR1 and CDR2 from the germline V gene are SGHVS and FNYEAQ. V was clipped by 4 bases and J by 9 bases, with 19 bases between them. This CDR3 is 15 amino acids long. The CDR3, as DNA: TGTGCCAGCAGCTCGTCTCTCGACAGGTTGGGTGAGCAGTTCTTC. It specifies CASSSSLDRLGEQFF.

This clone was seen a few times. This chain joins TRBV7-9 and TRBJ1-2; tentatively, D is TRBD1 (5 bases). Per germline, CDR1 SEHNR and CDR2 FQNEAQ (reference sequence). This CDR3 has 14 amino acids. V was cut by 0 bases and J by 7 bases, with 12 bases left in between. The chain's CDR3 is CASSLADGTGGYTF. DNA for the CDR3: TGTGCCAGCAGCTTAGCGGACGGCACAGGTGGCTACACCTTC.

The rearrangement joins TRBV4-2 to TRBJ2-2; the match to TRBD1 covers 7 bases. Germline lookup yields CDR1 LGHNA and CDR2 YNFKEQ. The CDR3 consists of 17 residues. V lost 4 bases to trimming and J lost 1 base; unmatched junction nucleotides: 9. The CDR3: CASSLKPGTENTGELFF. The CDR3 DNA follows: TGTGCCAGCAGCCTAAAGCCCGGGACAGAGAACACCGGGGAGCTGTTTTTT.

The chain recombines TRBV5-1 with TRBJ1-1; 7 bases line up with TRBD1. V shed 4 bases, J shed 2 bases, and the junction held 8 bases outside the gene matches. Germline V gives CDR1 SGHRS, CDR2 YFSETQ. The length of the CDR3 is 15 residues. In nucleotides, the CDR3 is TGCGCCAGCAGCCCCTTAGAGGGGGCTAACACTGAAGCTTTCTTT. Protein: CASSPLEGANTEAFF.

This clone was counted once. The chain links TRBV30 to TRBJ2-7; 7 positions match TRBD1. This CDR3 contains 13 residues. V lost 7 bases to trimming and J lost 7 bases; unmatched junction nucleotides: 13. Per germline, CDR1 GTSNPN and CDR2 SVGIG (reference sequence). The CDR3 protein is CASLTGTFGEQYF. The CDR3 DNA reads as TGTGCCTCATTGACAGGGACATTTGGAGAGCAGTACTTC. The full variable domain, rest sourced from reference TRBV30 and TRBJ2-7, is SQTIHQWPATLVQPVGSPLSLECTVEGTSNPNLYWYRQAAGRGLQLLFYSVGIGQISSEVPQNLSASRPQDRQFILSSKKLLLSDSGFYLCASLTGTFGEQYFGPGTRLTVT.

The CDR3 loop reads CASSLIRAHYDEQYF. The DNA of the CDR3 is TGTGCCAGCAGCTTAATCAGGGCCCACTACGACGAGCAGTACTTC. V and J are TRBV11-2 and TRBJ2-7, with a possible D match to TRBD1 (5 bases). V lost 2 bases to trimming and J lost 5 bases, with 16 bases between them. The CDR3 totals 15 residues. Germline V gene lookup returns CDR1 SGHAT and CDR2 FQNNGV.

The V call is TRBV7-3, the J call TRBJ1-1; D ambiguous. Trimming stripped 1 base from V and 8 bases from J, with 11 bases between. This CDR3 contains 13 residues. Germline-derived CDR1 and CDR2 are SGHTA and FQGTGA. The CDR3 loop is CASSLNPAEEAFF. In nucleotides, the CDR3 is TGTGCCAGCAGCTTAAATCCCGCAGAAGAAGCTTTCTTT.

The rearrangement uses TRBV25-1 and TRBJ1-1; the D is unclear. The CDR3 has 11 residues. The germline V gene has CDR1 MGHDK and CDR2 SYGVNS. Trimming stripped 8 bases from V and 1 base from J, with 5 bases between. CDR3 sequence (DNA): TGTGCCAGCGGGCGGAACACTGAAGCTTTCTTT. Its protein is CASGRNTEAFF.

V is TRBV19 and J is TRBJ1-4; no firm D call. V was clipped by 8 bases and J by 0 bases, with 7 bases between them. There are 13 residues in the CDR3. The germline V gene has CDR1 LNHDA and CDR2 SQIVND (reference sequence). This chain's CDR3 is CASGPATNEKLFF. CDR3 DNA sequence: TGTGCCAGTGGGCCTGCAACTAATGAAAAACTGTTTTTT.

The chain is built from TRBV19 and TRBJ1-5; 7 bases match TRBD1. Germline CDR1 is LNHDA and CDR2 is SQIVND (reference sequence). After removal of 5 bases from V and 0 bases from J, the junction contained 10 bases not matched to a gene. The CDR3 length is 17 residues. This chain's CDR3 is CASSSDRAFYSNQPQHF. DNA for the CDR3: TGTGCCAGTAGTTCCGACAGGGCCTTTTATAGCAATCAGCCCCAGCATTTT.

The rearrangement joins TRBV19 to TRBJ2-5; D remains ambiguous. The CDR3 is 12 residues long. Trimming pared 5 bases from V and 7 bases from J, leaving 11 bases between. CDR1 is LNHDA and CDR2 is SQIVND in the germline V gene (reference sequence). This chain's CDR3 is CASSSASGTQYF. CDR3 nucleotides: TGTGCCAGTAGTTCCGCCTCGGGGACCCAGTACTTC.

The chain joins TRBV4-2 to TRBJ2-2, with unresolved D. V was trimmed by 0 bases and J by 2 bases, leaving 10 bases between them. Germline CDR1 and CDR2: LGHNA and YNFKEQ. CDR3 size: 16 residues. The CDR3 protein is CASSQDSGFNTGELFF. CDR3 bases: TGTGCCAGCAGCCAAGATTCTGGCTTCAACACCGGGGAGCTGTTTTTT.

This chain uses TRBV19 with TRBJ2-7; D call uncertain. V was pared by 9 bases and J by 3 bases, with 15 bases between. Germline assignment: CDR1 LNHDA and CDR2 SQIVND (reference sequence). This CDR3 region has 13 residues. The CDR3 nucleotides are TGTGCCAGCCGCGAGGAGATAGGCTACGAGCAGTACTTC. This translates into CASREEIGYEQYF. Full variable domain (outside the CDR3, taken from reference TRBV19 and TRBJ2-7): DGGITQSPKYLFRKEGQNVTLSCEQNLNHDAMYWYRQDPGQGLRLIYYSQIVNDFQKGDIAEGYSVSREKKESFPLTVTSAQKNPTAFYLCASREEIGYEQYFGPGTRLTVT.

The chain carries TRBV7-9 and TRBJ2-5; the D gene is possibly TRBD1 (5 bases). With 7 bases removed from V and 5 bases from J, the gap between germline ends came to 11 bases. Germline values: CDR1 SEHNR, CDR2 FQNEAQ (reference sequence). The CDR3 consists of 12 residues. CDR3 sequence (DNA): TGTGCCAGCATGATGGGGCAGGAGACCCAGTACTTC. Translation gives CASMMGQETQYF.